This section outlines one TCR beta chain sequence together with its context. The sample comes from a study of blood T cell repertoires in COVID-19. Turning to the study itself: Both acute and convalescent COVID-19 samples were obtained from the United States, Italy and Spain. In each case, the material was cDNA or gDNA derived from T cells, B-cell-depleted T cells, or PBMCs.

This CDR3 contains 19 residues. Trimming at V came to 4 bases and at J to 5 bases, leaving 18 bases not matched to a gene. Germline V lookup: CDR1 SGDLS, CDR2 YYNGEE. As handled by the study authors: How many nucleated cells were present was estimated from reference gene primer amplification. Sequencing used immunoSEQ multiplex PCR; TCRdb keeps in-frame clones, though not all of them. V, J and clone size were drawn from that table, and D and trimming were deduced from the DNA. The sample carries more than 300,000 clones, about 82% recorded once. Material for sequencing was peripheral blood. This receptor was obtained from a woman aged 45-65 years with acute or convalescent COVID-19. J is TRBJ2-2 and V is TRBV9, with 9 positions matching TRBD2. The CDR3 protein is CASSSQAGGRAVGTGELFF. The CDR3 DNA follows: TGTGCCAGCAGCTCACAGGCCGGCGGGAGGGCCGTCGGGACCGGGGAGCTGTTTTTT.